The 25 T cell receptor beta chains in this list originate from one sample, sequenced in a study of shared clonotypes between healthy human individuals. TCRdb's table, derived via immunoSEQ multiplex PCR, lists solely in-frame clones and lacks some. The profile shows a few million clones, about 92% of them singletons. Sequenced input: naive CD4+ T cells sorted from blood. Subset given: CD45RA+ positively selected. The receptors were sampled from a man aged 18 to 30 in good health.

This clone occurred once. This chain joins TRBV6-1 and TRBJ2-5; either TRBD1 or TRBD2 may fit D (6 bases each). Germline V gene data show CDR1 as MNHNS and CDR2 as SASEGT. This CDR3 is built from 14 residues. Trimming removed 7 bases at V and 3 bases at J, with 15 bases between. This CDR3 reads CASNPRGGKETQYF. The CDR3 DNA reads TGTGCCAGCAATCCCAGGGGCGGGAAAGAGACCCAGTACTTC.

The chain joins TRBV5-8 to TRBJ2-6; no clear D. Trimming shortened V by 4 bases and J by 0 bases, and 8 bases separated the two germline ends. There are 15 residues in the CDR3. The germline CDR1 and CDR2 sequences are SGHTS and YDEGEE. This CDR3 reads CASSIRSSGANVLTF. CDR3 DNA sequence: TGTGCCAGCAGCATTAGGAGCTCTGGGGCCAACGTCCTGACTTTC.

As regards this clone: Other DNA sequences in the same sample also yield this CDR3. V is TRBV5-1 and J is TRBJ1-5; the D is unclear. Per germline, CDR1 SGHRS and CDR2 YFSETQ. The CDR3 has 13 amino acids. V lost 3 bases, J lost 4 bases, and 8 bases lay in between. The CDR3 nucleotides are TGCGCCAGCAGCTCCGAGGGAAATCAGCCCCAGCATTTT. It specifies CASSSEGNQPQHF. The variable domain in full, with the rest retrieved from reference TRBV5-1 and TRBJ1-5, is KAGVTQTPRYLIKTRGQQVTLSCSPISGHRSVSWYQQTPGQGLQFLFEYFSETQRNKGNFPGRFSGRQFSNSRSEMNVSTLELGDSALYLCASSSEGNQPQHFGDGTRLSIL.

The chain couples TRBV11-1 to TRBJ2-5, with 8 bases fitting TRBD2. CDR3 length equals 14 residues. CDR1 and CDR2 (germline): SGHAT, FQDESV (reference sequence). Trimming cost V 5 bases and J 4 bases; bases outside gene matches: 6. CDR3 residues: CASSAGLDGETQYF. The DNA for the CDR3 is TGTGCCAGCAGCGCGGGACTAGATGGAGAGACCCAGTACTTC.

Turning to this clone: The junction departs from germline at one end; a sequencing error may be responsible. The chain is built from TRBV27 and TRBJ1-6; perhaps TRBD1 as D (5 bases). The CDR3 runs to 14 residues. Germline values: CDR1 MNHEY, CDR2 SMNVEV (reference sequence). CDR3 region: CASRMTADNSPLYF. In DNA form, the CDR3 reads TGTGCCAGCAGGATGACAGCGGATAATTCACCCCTCTACTTT.

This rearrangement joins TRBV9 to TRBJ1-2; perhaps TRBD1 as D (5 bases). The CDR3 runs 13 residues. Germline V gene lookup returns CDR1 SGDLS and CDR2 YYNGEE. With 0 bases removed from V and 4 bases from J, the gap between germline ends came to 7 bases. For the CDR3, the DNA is TGTGCCAGCAGCGTAGGGGGCCTCTATGGCTACACCTTC. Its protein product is CASSVGGLYGYTF.

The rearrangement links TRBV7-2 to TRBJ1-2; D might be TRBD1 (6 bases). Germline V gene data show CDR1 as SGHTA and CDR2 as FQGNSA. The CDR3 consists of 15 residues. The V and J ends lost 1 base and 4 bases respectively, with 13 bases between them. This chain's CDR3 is CASSLGRGNSYGYTF. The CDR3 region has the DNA TGTGCCAGCAGCTTAGGCAGGGGAAATAGCTATGGCTACACCTTC.

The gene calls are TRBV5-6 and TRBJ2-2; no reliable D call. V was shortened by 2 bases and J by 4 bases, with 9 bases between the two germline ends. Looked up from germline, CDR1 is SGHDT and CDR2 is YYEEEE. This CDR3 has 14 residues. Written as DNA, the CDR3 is TGTGCCAGCAGCTTACCGGGTGGCACCGGGGAGCTGTTTTTT. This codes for CASSLPGGTGELFF.

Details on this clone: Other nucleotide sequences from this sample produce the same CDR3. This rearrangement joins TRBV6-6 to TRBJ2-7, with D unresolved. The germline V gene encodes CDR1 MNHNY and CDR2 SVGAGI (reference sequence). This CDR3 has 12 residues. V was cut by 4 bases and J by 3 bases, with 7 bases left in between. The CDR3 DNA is TGTGCCAGCAGTTTCACGGGCTACGAGCAGTACTTC. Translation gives CASSFTGYEQYF.

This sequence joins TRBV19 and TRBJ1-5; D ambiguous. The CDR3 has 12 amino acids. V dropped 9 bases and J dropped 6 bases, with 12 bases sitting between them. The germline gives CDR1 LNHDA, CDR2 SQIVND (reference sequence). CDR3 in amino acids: CARPWTSQPQHF. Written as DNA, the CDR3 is TGTGCCAGACCCTGGACGAGTCAGCCCCAGCATTTT.

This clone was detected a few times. In DNA form, the CDR3 reads TGTGCCTGTCGGGGGGTCGCAGCTTTCTTT. This encodes CACRGVAAFF. The chain carries TRBV30 and TRBJ1-1; possible D gene TRBD1, 5 bases. V lost 6 bases to trimming and J lost 10 bases, with 12 bases between them. Germline CDR1 and CDR2: GTSNPN and SVGIG (reference sequence). The CDR3 runs to 10 residues. The complete variable domain, with remaining parts taken from reference TRBV30 and TRBJ1-1, reads SQTIHQWPATLVQPVGSPLSLECTVEGTSNPNLYWYRQAAGRGLQLLFYSVGIGQISSEVPQNLSASRPQDRQFILSSKKLLLSDSGFYLCACRGVAAFFGQGTRLTVV.

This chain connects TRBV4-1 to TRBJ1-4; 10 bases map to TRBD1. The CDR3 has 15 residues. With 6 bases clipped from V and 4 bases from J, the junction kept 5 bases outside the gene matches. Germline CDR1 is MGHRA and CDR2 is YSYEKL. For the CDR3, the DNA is TGCGCCAGCAGGAGACAGGGGGCAAGTAATGAAAAACTGTTTTTT. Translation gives CASRRQGASNEKLFF.

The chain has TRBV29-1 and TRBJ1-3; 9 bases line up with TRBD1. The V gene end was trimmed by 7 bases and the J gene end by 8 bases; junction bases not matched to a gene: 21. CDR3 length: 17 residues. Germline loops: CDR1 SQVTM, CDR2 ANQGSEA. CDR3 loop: CSASSPGTGQGRDTIYF. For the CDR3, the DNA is TGCAGCGCGTCCAGTCCCGGGACAGGGCAAGGCCGAGACACCATATATTTT.

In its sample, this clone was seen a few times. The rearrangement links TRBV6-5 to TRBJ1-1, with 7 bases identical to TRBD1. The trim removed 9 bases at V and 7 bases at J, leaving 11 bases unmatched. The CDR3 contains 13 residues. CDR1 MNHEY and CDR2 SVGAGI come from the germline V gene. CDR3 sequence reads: CASEGTERGEAFF. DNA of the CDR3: TGTGCCAGTGAGGGGACAGAGAGGGGTGAAGCTTTCTTT.

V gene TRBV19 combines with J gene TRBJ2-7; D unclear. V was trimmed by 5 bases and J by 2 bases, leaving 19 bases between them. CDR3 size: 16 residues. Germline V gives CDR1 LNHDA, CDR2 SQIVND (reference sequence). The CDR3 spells CASSPARGSFPYEQYF. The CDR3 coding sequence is TGTGCCAGTAGTCCCGCGCGAGGCAGCTTCCCCTACGAGCAGTACTTC.

In DNA, the CDR3 is TGCGCCAGCAGCCGGGGCCCCGCGGGGAGAAGCCATGAGCAGTTCTTC. As protein: CASSRGPAGRSHEQFF. J is TRBJ2-1 and V is TRBV5-1; maybe TRBD2 (6 bases). V gave up 4 bases and J gave up 8 bases, with 22 bases separating them. Germline values: CDR1 SGHRS, CDR2 YFSETQ. This CDR3 contains 16 residues.

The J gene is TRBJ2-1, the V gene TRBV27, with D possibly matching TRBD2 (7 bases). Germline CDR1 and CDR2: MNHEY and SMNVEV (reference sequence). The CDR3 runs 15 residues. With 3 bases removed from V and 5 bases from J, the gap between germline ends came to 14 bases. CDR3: CASSFEGGGNNEQFF. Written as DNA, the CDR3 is TGTGCCAGCAGTTTTGAAGGGGGGGGAAACAATGAGCAGTTCTTC.

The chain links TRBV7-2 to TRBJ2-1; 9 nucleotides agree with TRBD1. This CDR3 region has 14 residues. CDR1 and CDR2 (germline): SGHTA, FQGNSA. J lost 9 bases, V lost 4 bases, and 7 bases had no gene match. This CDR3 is CASSSGTGYVEQFF. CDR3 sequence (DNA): TGTGCCAGCAGCTCCGGGACAGGGTATGTTGAGCAGTTCTTC.

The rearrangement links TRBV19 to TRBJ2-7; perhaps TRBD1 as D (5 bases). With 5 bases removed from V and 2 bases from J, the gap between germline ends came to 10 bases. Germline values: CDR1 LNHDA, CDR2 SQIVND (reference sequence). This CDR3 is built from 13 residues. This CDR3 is CASSYRSTYEQYF. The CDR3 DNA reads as TGTGCCAGTAGTTACAGGTCCACCTACGAGCAGTACTTC. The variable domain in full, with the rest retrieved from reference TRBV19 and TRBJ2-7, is DGGITQSPKYLFRKEGQNVTLSCEQNLNHDAMYWYRQDPGQGLRLIYYSQIVNDFQKGDIAEGYSVSREKKESFPLTVTSAQKNPTAFYLCASSYRSTYEQYFGPGTRLTVT.

The DNA for the CDR3 is TGCGCCAGCAGCCTCGGTGCAGTCTCAGCCAAAAACATTCAGTACTTC. As protein: CASSLGAVSAKNIQYF. This chain joins TRBV4-1 and TRBJ2-4; D is uncertain. V was clipped by 4 bases and J by 0 bases, with 13 bases between them. Looked up from germline, CDR1 is MGHRA and CDR2 is YSYEKL. This CDR3 spans 16 amino acids.

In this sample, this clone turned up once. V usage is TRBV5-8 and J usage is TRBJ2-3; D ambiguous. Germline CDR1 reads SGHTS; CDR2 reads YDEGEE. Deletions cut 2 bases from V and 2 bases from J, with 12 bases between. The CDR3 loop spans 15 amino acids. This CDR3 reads CASSLHILITDTQYF. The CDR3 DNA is TGTGCCAGCAGCTTACACATTCTTATCACAGATACGCAGTATTTT.

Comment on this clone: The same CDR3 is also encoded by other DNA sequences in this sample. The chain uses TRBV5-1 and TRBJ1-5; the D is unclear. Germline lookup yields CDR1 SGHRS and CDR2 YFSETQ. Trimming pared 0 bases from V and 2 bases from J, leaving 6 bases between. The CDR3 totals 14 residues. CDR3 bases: TGCGCCAGCAGCTTGGGGGGAGGCAATCAGCCCCAGCATTTT. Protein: CASSLGGGNQPQHF.

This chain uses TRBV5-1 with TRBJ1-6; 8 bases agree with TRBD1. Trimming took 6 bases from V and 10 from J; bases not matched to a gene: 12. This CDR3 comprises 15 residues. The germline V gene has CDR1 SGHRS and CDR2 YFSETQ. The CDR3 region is CASTLGGQGRSPLHF. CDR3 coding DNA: TGCGCCAGCACTCTGGGAGGACAGGGAAGATCACCCCTCCACTTT.

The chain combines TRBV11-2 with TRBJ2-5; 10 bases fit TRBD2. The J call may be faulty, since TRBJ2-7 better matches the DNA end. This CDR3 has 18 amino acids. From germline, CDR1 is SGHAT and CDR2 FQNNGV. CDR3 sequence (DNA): TGTGCCAGCACCCCAAGTCTAGCGGGAGAGGTGGCAAGAAACGAGCAGTACTTC. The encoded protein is CASTPSLAGEVARNEQYF.

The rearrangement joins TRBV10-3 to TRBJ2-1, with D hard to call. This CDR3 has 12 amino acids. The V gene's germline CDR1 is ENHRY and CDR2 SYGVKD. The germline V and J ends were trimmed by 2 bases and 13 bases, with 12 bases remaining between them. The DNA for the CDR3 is TGTGCCATCAGTGAGGAATTTTGGCCCCAGTTCTTC. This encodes CAISEEFWPQFF.